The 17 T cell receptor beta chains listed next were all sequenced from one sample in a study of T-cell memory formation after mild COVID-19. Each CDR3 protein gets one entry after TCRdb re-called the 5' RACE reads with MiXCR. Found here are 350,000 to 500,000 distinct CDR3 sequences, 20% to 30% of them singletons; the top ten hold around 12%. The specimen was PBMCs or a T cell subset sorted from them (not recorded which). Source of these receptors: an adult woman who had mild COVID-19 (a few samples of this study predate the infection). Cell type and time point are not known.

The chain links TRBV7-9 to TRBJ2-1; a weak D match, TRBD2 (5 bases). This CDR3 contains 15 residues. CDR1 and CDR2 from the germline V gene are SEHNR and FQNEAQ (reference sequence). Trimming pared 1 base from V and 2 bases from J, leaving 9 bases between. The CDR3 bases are TGTGCCAGCAGCTTAGACGGGAACACCTACAATGAGCAGTTCTTC. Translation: CASSLDGNTYNEQFF.

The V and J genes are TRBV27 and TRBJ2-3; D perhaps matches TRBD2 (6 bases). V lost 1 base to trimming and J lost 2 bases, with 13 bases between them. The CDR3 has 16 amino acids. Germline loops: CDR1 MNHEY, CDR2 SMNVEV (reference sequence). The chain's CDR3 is CASSLFAGTLTDTQYF. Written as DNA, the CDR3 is TGTGCCAGCAGTTTATTCGCGGGGACCCTCACAGATACGCAGTATTTT.

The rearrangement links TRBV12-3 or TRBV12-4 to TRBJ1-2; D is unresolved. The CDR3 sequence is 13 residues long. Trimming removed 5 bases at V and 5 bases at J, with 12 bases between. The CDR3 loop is CASSPGRTYGYTF. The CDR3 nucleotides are TGTGCCAGCAGTCCGGGGAGGACTTATGGCTACACCTTC.

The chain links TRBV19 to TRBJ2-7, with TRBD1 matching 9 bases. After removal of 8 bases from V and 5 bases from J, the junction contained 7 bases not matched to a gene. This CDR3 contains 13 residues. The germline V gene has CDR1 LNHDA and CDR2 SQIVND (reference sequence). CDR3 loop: CASGRWTGDEQYF. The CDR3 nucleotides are TGTGCCAGTGGGCGCTGGACAGGGGACGAGCAGTACTTC.

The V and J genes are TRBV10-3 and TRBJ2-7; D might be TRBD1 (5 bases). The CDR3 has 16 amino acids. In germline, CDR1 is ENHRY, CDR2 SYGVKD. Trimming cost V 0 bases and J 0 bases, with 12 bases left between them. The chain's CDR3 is CAISESGQGSSYEQYF. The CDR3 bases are TGTGCCATCAGTGAGTCTGGTCAGGGAAGCTCCTACGAGCAGTACTTC.

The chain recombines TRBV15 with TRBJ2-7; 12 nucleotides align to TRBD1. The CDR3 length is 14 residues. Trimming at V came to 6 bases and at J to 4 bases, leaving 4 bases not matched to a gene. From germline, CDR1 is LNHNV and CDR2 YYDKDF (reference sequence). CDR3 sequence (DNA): TGTGCCACCAGGTTGGGACAGGGGGCTTACGAGCAGTACTTC. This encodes CATRLGQGAYEQYF.

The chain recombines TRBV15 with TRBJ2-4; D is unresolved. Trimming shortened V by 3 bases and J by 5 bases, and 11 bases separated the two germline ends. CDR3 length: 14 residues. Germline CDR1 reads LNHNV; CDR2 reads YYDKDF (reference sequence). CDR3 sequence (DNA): TGTGCCACCAGCAGGGCCGGGCTACAAAACATTCAGTACTTC. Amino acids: CATSRAGLQNIQYF.

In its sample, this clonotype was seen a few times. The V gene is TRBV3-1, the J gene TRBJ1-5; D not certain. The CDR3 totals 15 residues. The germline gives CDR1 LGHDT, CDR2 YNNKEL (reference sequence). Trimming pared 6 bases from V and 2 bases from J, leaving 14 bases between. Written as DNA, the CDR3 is TGTGCCAGCAGTGGAGAAGGTTTTGGCAATCAGCCCCAGCATTTT. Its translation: CASSGEGFGNQPQHF.

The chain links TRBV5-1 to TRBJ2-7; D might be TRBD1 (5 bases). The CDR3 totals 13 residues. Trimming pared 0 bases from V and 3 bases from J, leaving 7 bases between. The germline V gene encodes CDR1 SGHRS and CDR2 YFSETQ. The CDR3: CASSLETGYEQYF. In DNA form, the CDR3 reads TGCGCCAGCAGCTTGGAAACAGGCTACGAGCAGTACTTC.

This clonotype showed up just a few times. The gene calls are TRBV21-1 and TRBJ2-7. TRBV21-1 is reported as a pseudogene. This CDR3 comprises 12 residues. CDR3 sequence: CASLNSPYEQYF. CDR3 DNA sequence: TGTGCCAGCCTCAACAGTCCCTACGAGCAGTACTTC.

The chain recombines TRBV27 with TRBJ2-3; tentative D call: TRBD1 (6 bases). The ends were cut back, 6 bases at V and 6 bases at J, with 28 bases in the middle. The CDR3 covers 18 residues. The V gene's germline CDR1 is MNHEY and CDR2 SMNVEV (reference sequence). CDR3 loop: CASSVTRRTGTYLDTQYF. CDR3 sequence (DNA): TGTGCCAGCAGCGTCACCCGGAGGACGGGGACATACCTGGATACGCAGTATTTT.

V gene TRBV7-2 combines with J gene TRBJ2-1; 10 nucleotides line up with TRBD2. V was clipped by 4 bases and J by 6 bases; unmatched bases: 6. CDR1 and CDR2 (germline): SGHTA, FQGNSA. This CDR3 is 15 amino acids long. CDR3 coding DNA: TGTGCCAGCAGCTCCATACTAGCGGGGAGCAATGAGCAGTTCTTC. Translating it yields CASSSILAGSNEQFF.

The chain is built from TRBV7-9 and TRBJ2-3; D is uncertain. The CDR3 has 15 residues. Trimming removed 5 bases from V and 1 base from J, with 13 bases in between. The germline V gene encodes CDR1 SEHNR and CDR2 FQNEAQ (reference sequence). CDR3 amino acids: CASSPPLLRTDTQYF. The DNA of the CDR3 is TGTGCCAGCAGCCCACCTCTCCTGCGCACAGATACGCAGTATTTT.

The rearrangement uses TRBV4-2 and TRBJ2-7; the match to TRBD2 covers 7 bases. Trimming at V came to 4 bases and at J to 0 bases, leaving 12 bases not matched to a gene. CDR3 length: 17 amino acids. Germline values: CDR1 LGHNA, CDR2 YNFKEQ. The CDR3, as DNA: TGTGCCAGCAGCCGGCAGACCGCTAGCGGTAGCTCCTACGAGCAGTACTTC. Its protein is CASSRQTASGSSYEQYF.

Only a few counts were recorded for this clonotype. CDR3 sequence: CASSQDPGGLHPPQYF. As DNA, the CDR3 is TGCGCCAGCAGCCAAGATCCGGGAGGACTACACCCGCCCCAGTACTTC. The V and J genes are TRBV4-3 and TRBJ2-5, with 7 bases identical to TRBD2. The J segment lost 9 bases and the V segment lost 0 bases, leaving 13 bases of the junction unmatched. The germline V gene encodes CDR1 LGHNA and CDR2 YSLEER. The CDR3 has 16 amino acids.

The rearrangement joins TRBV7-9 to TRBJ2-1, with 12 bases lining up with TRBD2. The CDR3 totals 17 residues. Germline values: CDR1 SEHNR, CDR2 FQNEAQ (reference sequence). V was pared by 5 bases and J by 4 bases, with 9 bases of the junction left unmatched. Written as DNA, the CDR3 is TGTGCCAGCAGCGAGAGACTAGCGGGAGAACTATACAATGAGCAGTTCTTC. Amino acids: CASSERLAGELYNEQFF.

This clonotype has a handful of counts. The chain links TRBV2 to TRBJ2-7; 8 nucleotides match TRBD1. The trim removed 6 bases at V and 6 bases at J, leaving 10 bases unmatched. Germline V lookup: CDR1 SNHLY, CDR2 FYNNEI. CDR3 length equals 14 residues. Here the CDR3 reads CASSWTGSVREQYF. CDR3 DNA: TGTGCCAGCAGCTGGACAGGGAGCGTCCGCGAGCAGTACTTC. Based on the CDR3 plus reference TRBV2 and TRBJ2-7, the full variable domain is EPEVTQTPSHQVTQMGQEVILRCVPISNHLYFYWYRQILGQKVEFLVSFYNNEISEKSEIFDDQFSVERPDGSNFTLKIRSTKLEDSAMYFCASSWTGSVREQYFGPGTRLTVT.